A selection of T cell receptor beta chains follows, all from one sample in a study of blood T cell repertoires in COVID-19. Generated by immunoSEQ multiplex PCR, the TCRdb table keeps only in-frame clones and is missing some. Among roughly 340,000 clones, around nine tenths were seen once, and the ten largest hold 3% to 4%. Sequenced sample: peripheral blood. Receptor source: a woman between 18 and 29 years old who had recovered from COVID-19. CDR3s include the opening cysteine and the closing phenylalanine or tryptophan.

j_call	v_call	cdr3_aa
TRBJ1-1	TRBV2	CASHTGGPEAFF
TRBJ2-3	TRBV3-1/TRBV3-2	CASSQARQGLADTQYF
TRBJ1-6	TRBV7-2	CASSREHRGSSSPLHF
TRBJ2-4	TRBV4-3	CASSQDSPGLALSLAKNIQYF
TRBJ2-2	TRBV11-2	CASSPRGVGELFF
TRBJ2-3	TRBV7-9	CASSLLAGGADTQYF
TRBJ1-5	TRBV7-8	CASSLGTGHQPQHF
TRBJ1-2	TRBV2	CASSEGTGRRGYTF
TRBJ2-3	TRBV6-5	CASSYFTGDTQYF
TRBJ2-1	TRBV5-6	CASSLVRERSRNEQFF
TRBJ2-3	TRBV15	CATRAAPSGTDTQYF
TRBJ1-2	TRBV5-1	CASSPGQGTGYGYTF
TRBJ1-1	TRBV18	CAFRQGASNTEAFF
TRBJ2-1	TRBV2	CASERLSYNEQFF
TRBJ2-3	TRBV25-1	CASSEFYSTDTQYF
TRBJ2-5	TRBV24-1	CATSDLFRKGDQETQYF
TRBJ2-1	TRBV4-3	CASSQAENRDNEQFF
TRBJ1-1	TRBV25-1	CASSGDRGVYTEAFF
TRBJ2-5	TRBV19	CASSTRGGLETQYF
TRBJ2-2	TRBV24-1	CATSERDTGELFF
TRBJ2-5	TRBV29-1	CSVGRGTGGGETQYF
TRBJ1-5	TRBV4-3	CASSQITGTNQPQHF
TRBJ2-1	TRBV7-9	CASTPIQGAAYNEQFF